The entry that follows covers one T cell receptor beta chain sequence. Its specificity is unknown. This sample is part of a study of cytomegalovirus exposure and HLA in healthy donors. Regarding the study as a whole: There were 150 to 200 TCR beta chains listed as cytomegalovirus-associated. In the 120 or so validation repertoires, about 94% of cluster scores exceeded 0, per a later analysis.

Assay: immunoSEQ multiplex PCR; the TCRdb copy retains only in-frame clones and omits some. The data contain 100,000 to 150,000 clones, about 88% of them singletons. Germline V CDR1 and CDR2: KGHSH, LQKENI. Trimming cost V 1 base and J 0 bases; bases outside gene matches: 3. CDR3 length: 18 residues. The chain combines TRBV18 with TRBJ1-6; TRBD1 agrees at 10 bases. This receptor was obtained from a woman aged 18-35 years in good health and CMV-seronegative. Sequenced: PBMCs. This CDR3 reads CASSPQDRGSSYNSPLHF. For the CDR3, the DNA is TGTGCCAGCTCACCACAGGACAGGGGGAGCTCCTATAATTCACCCCTCCACTTT. Variable domain in full (rest from reference TRBV18 and TRBJ1-6): NAGVMQNPRHLVRRRGQEARLRCSPMKGHSHVYWYRQLPEEGLKFMVYLQKENIIDESGMPKERFSAEFPKEGPSILRIQQVVRGDSAAYFCASSPQDRGSSYNSPLHFGNGTRLTVT.